Following are 30 T cell receptor beta chains from one sample sequenced in a study of identical twins. TCRdb ran MiXCR on the 5' RACE reads and lists one entry per CDR3 protein. This sample has 400,000 to 550,000 distinct CDR3 sequences, with around an eighth found just once. The same data also went into a second study, on yellow fever vaccine responses in identical twins.

Sequenced material: CD4+ T cells sorted from blood. Receptors originate from a woman in her late teens or twenties in good health.

This clonotype was seen more than once but under ten times. V gene TRBV7-3 combines with J gene TRBJ1-6; D perhaps matches TRBD1 (6 bases). The germline V gene has CDR1 SGHTA and CDR2 FQGTGA. CDR3 length: 14 amino acids. Trimming removed 4 bases at V and 11 bases at J, with 15 bases between. The CDR3 DNA reads as TGTGCCAGCAGCTCCAAAGACAGGACCACACCCCTCCACTTT. Its protein product is CASSSKDRTTPLHF.

This clonotype has only a few counts. The genes are TRBV2 and TRBJ2-2; 7 bases line up with TRBD2. The V and J ends lost 8 bases and 2 bases, in that order; junction bases with no gene match: 8. Per the germline V gene, CDR1 is SNHLY and CDR2 is FYNNEI. The CDR3 is made up of 15 amino acids. The CDR3 DNA sequence: TGTGCCAGCGCAAGAAGACTAGCCAACACCGGGGAGCTGTTTTTT. Protein sequence: CASARRLANTGELFF.

V usage is TRBV20-1 and J usage is TRBJ2-7; D unclear. The CDR3 is 13 amino acids. The V gene's germline CDR1 is DFQATT and CDR2 SNEGSKA (reference sequence). V was shortened by 3 bases and J by 6 bases, with 15 bases between the two germline ends. CDR3 sequence reads: CSASRGPKTEQYF. CDR3 nucleotide sequence: TGCAGTGCTAGTAGAGGCCCCAAGACCGAGCAGTACTTC.

The chain couples TRBV20-1 to TRBJ1-6, with D possibly matching TRBD1 (6 bases). V lost 6 bases to trimming and J lost 12 bases, with 12 bases between them. The CDR3 spans 11 residues. The germline V gene has CDR1 DFQATT and CDR2 SNEGSKA (reference sequence). The CDR3 DNA reads TGCAGTGCAAGACAGGAACAACCCCTCCACTTT. Its protein is CSARQEQPLHF.

The chain is built from TRBV29-1 and TRBJ2-7; TRBD1 agrees at 7 bases. The CDR3 extends over 13 amino acids. The germline CDR1 and CDR2 sequences are SQVTM and ANQGSEA. With V trimmed by 4 bases and J by 0 bases, 3 bases remained unmatched. The CDR3 here is CSVGRTGSYEQYF. The CDR3, as DNA: TGCAGCGTTGGGAGGACAGGCTCCTACGAGCAGTACTTC.

This clonotype has only one observation. The genes are TRBV20-1 and TRBJ2-2, with 8 bases matching TRBD2. V gave up 1 base and J gave up 8 bases; unmatched junction bases: 9. Germline V gene data show CDR1 as DFQATT and CDR2 as SNEGSKA (reference sequence). The CDR3 covers 15 residues. DNA for the CDR3: TGCAGTGCTAGAGGTCTCGGGGGGGACATAGGGGAGCTGTTTTTT. It yields the protein CSARGLGGDIGELFF.

The gene calls are TRBV15 and TRBJ2-3, with D unresolved. The CDR3 consists of 13 residues. V lost 6 bases to trimming and J lost 0 bases, with 7 bases between them. The germline CDR1 and CDR2 sequences are LNHNV and YYDKDF (reference sequence). The CDR3 here is CATRTSSTDTQYF. The CDR3 nucleotides read TGTGCCACCAGGACTTCTAGCACAGATACGCAGTATTTT.

The genes are TRBV9 and TRBJ2-1, with 11 bases identical to TRBD2. V lost 0 bases and J lost 9; bases outside the gene matches: 8. This CDR3 spans 16 amino acids. Germline V gives CDR1 SGDLS, CDR2 YYNGEE. The CDR3 DNA sequence: TGTGCCAGCAGCGTAGGTAGCGGGAGGGCCAGGGCTGAGCAGTTCTTC. It encodes CASSVGSGRARAEQFF.

The CDR3 DNA sequence: TGTGCCAGCAGCCCCTCCCCCCTAGCGGACAATGAGCAGTTCTTC. Amino acids: CASSPSPLADNEQFF. The chain links TRBV5-4 to TRBJ2-1, with 7 positions matching TRBD2. V lost 4 bases, J lost 5 bases, and 9 bases stayed unmatched. CDR3 size: 15 residues. Germline V gives CDR1 SGHNT, CDR2 YYREEE (reference sequence).

V and J are TRBV7-2 and TRBJ1-2, with TRBD1 matching over 8 bases. The CDR3 is 13 amino acids. Germline lookup yields CDR1 SGHTA and CDR2 FQGNSA. V shed 5 bases, J shed 8 bases, and the junction held 7 bases outside the gene matches. The CDR3 DNA sequence: TGTGCCAGCAGCCCCCCCGGACAGGGAGGCTACACCTTC. Amino acids: CASSPPGQGGYTF. Full variable domain (rest looked up from reference TRBV7-2 and TRBJ1-2): GAGVSQSPSNKVTEKGKDVELRCDPISGHTALYWYRQSLGQGLEFLIYFQGNSAPDKSGLPSDRFSAERTGGSVSTLTIQRTQQEDSAVYLCASSPPGQGGYTFGSGTRLTVV.

The chain uses TRBV5-6 and TRBJ2-7, with D perhaps being TRBD1 or TRBD2 (5 bases each). The length of the CDR3 is 15 residues. CDR1 SGHDT and CDR2 YYEEEE come from the germline V gene. The germline V and J ends were trimmed by 0 bases and 1 base, with 11 bases remaining between them. CDR3 in DNA: TGTGCCAGCAGCTTGGTCGGGAAGGGGTCCTACGAGCAGTACTTC. Protein product: CASSLVGKGSYEQYF.

This chain uses TRBV20-1 with TRBJ2-7, with a tentative D call TRBD1 (6 bases). V dropped 0 bases and J dropped 6 bases, with 18 bases sitting between them. The CDR3 loop spans 15 amino acids. Germline assignment: CDR1 DFQATT and CDR2 SNEGSKA (reference sequence). The CDR3 bases are TGCAGTGCTAGAGATGTTACAGGGAGTAACGCCGAGCAGTACTTC. Residues: CSARDVTGSNAEQYF.

This clonotype was counted many times. This rearrangement joins TRBV29-1 to TRBJ2-4; 12 bases agree with TRBD1. J lost 2 bases, V lost 0 bases, and 2 bases had no gene match. Looked up from germline, CDR1 is SQVTM and CDR2 is ANQGSEA. The CDR3 loop spans 16 amino acids. Here the CDR3 reads CSVEDWDRGPKNIQYF. CDR3 DNA: TGCAGCGTTGAAGATTGGGACAGGGGGCCCAAAAACATTCAGTACTTC.

The genes are TRBV5-6 and TRBJ1-2; D is unclear. The ends were cut back, 0 bases at V and 7 bases at J, with 10 bases in the middle. Germline loops: CDR1 SGHDT, CDR2 YYEEEE. The CDR3 is made up of 13 amino acids. Written as DNA, the CDR3 is TGTGCCAGCAGCTTGGGACACCGGACTGGCTACACCTTC. This translates into CASSLGHRTGYTF.

This clonotype was found a few times. The chain uses TRBV6-5 and TRBJ2-1; D gene uncertain. The CDR3 runs 13 residues. Looked up from germline, CDR1 is MNHEY and CDR2 is SVGAGI. Trimming pared 2 bases from V and 3 bases from J, leaving 5 bases between. CDR3 region: CASSYTVYNEQFF. CDR3 nucleotide sequence: TGTGCCAGCAGTTACACAGTCTACAATGAGCAGTTCTTC.

This clonotype was seen repeatedly, ten times or more. The chain recombines TRBV9 with TRBJ1-6; D is unresolved. Trimming stripped 4 bases from V and 8 bases from J, with 19 bases between. The CDR3 is made up of 16 amino acids. Germline CDR1 SGDLS, CDR2 YYNGEE. CDR3 loop: CASSTSLGKKDSPLHF. The CDR3 DNA sequence: TGTGCCAGCAGCACTAGCCTGGGGAAGAAGGATTCACCCCTCCACTTT. The full variable domain, in which reference TRBV9 and TRBJ1-6 provide the parts outside the CDR3, is DSGVTQTPKHLITATGQRVTLRCSPRSGDLSVYWYQQSLDQGLQFLIQYYNGEERAKGNILERFSAQQFPDLHSELNLSSLELGDSALYFCASSTSLGKKDSPLHFGNGTRLTVT.

The chain combines TRBV6-5 with TRBJ1-1, with D perhaps matching TRBD1 (5 bases). The CDR3 sequence is 13 residues long. Germline values: CDR1 MNHEY, CDR2 SVGAGI. V shed 6 bases and J shed 1 base, with 9 bases lying between them. This chain's CDR3 is CASRKDKNTEAFF. The CDR3 DNA sequence: TGTGCCAGCAGGAAGGACAAGAACACTGAAGCTTTCTTT.

The V call is TRBV20-1, the J call TRBJ1-5; no definite D call. CDR3 length: 12 residues. The germline V gene encodes CDR1 DFQATT and CDR2 SNEGSKA (reference sequence). V lost 1 base to trimming and J lost 4 bases, with 5 bases between them. This CDR3 is CSARGNNQPQHF. As DNA, the CDR3 is TGCAGTGCTAGAGGCAATAATCAGCCCCAGCATTTT.

The V call is TRBV18, the J call TRBJ2-7, with 10 nucleotides matching TRBD1. Germline V gene sequence: CDR1 KGHSH, CDR2 LQKENI. The V and J ends lost 0 bases and 3 bases, in that order; junction bases with no gene match: 2. The CDR3 spans 15 residues. CDR3 nucleotide sequence: TGTGCCAGCTCACCACCGGGACAGGGGATCTACGAGCAGTACTTC. Amino acids: CASSPPGQGIYEQYF. Based on the CDR3 plus reference TRBV18 and TRBJ2-7, the full variable domain is NAGVMQNPRHLVRRRGQEARLRCSPMKGHSHVYWYRQLPEEGLKFMVYLQKENIIDESGMPKERFSAEFPKEGPSILRIQQVVRGDSAAYFCASSPPGQGIYEQYFGPGTRLTVT.

The table lists this clonotype with many counts. The chain links TRBV7-6 to TRBJ1-5; unclear D gene. The CDR3 spans 13 residues. Germline CDR1 is SGHVS and CDR2 is FNYEAQ. V was cut by 5 bases and J by 5 bases, with 10 bases left in between. This CDR3 is CASSTGRYQPQHF. The CDR3 nucleotides are TGTGCCAGCAGCACCGGACGGTATCAGCCCCAGCATTTT.

In this sample, this clonotype turned up many times. The CDR3 region is CASSSGVVQETQYF. The CDR3 DNA follows: TGTGCCAGCAGCTCGGGAGTCGTCCAAGAGACCCAGTACTTC. V gene TRBV11-2 combines with J gene TRBJ2-5; D is possibly TRBD2 (6 bases). Germline V gene sequence: CDR1 SGHAT, CDR2 FQNNGV. V lost 4 bases and J lost 1, with 10 bases in between. The CDR3 has 14 amino acids. The variable domain in full, completed from reference TRBV11-2 and TRBJ2-5, reads EAGVAQSPRYKIIEKRQSVAFWCNPISGHATLYWYQQILGQGPKLLIQFQNNGVVDDSQLPKDRFSAERLKGVDSTLKIQPAKLEDSAVYLCASSSGVVQETQYFGPGTRLLVL.

J is TRBJ2-5 and V is TRBV6-2 or TRBV6-3, with D uncertain. CDR1 is MNHEY and CDR2 is SVGEGT in the germline V gene. V lost 4 bases, J lost 4 bases, and 16 bases lay in between. The CDR3 is 15 residues long. CDR3 bases: TGTGCCAGCAGTTCTTTCGGCCTCCCGGCAGAGACCCAGTACTTC. This codes for CASSSFGLPAETQYF.

The sample holds a few counts of this clonotype. V gene TRBV5-6 combines with J gene TRBJ2-7, with 7 bases matching TRBD2. J was trimmed by 3 bases and V by 3 bases; bases with no gene match: 6. Germline V gives CDR1 SGHDT, CDR2 YYEEEE. The length of the CDR3 is 14 residues. CDR3 residues: CASSSLGGIYEQYF. The CDR3 DNA reads as TGTGCCAGCAGCTCCCTGGGGGGGATCTACGAGCAGTACTTC.

Only a few counts were recorded for this clonotype. The V and J genes are TRBV20-1 and TRBJ1-1, with 9 bases that match TRBD1. Germline V lookup: CDR1 DFQATT, CDR2 SNEGSKA (reference sequence). The CDR3 runs 15 residues. The V gene end was trimmed by 2 bases and the J gene end by 0 bases; junction bases not matched to a gene: 4. The CDR3: CSARTTGGLNTEAFF. The CDR3 nucleotides read TGCAGTGCTAGAACGACAGGGGGTTTGAACACTGAAGCTTTCTTT.

The V gene is TRBV27, the J gene TRBJ1-4; tentative D call: TRBD1 (6 bases). This CDR3 comprises 14 residues. CDR1 MNHEY and CDR2 SMNVEV come from the germline V gene (reference sequence). The V end was cut by 2 bases, the J end by 8 bases, with 12 bases between. As DNA, the CDR3 is TGTGCCAGCAGTTTAATACAGGGTGGCGAAAAACTGTTTTTT. Its protein product is CASSLIQGGEKLFF.

The count of this clonotype is one. The J gene is TRBJ2-7, the V gene TRBV27, with TRBD1 matching over 10 bases. The CDR3 totals 15 residues. The V gene end was trimmed by 4 bases and the J gene end by 5 bases; junction bases not matched to a gene: 8. Germline CDR1 reads MNHEY; CDR2 reads SMNVEV (reference sequence). The CDR3 DNA reads TGTGCCAGCAGTTCCAGGGGACAGGGGATACACGAGCAGTACTTC. Protein product: CASSSRGQGIHEQYF.

This clonotype was seen only a few times. V is TRBV20-1 and J is TRBJ2-7, with 11 bases matching TRBD2. Germline assignment: CDR1 DFQATT and CDR2 SNEGSKA (reference sequence). This CDR3 has 13 residues. Germline trimming cut 5 bases from V and 10 bases from J; bases unmatched to any gene: 10. CDR3 loop: CSAFSGRALYQYF. The CDR3 DNA sequence: TGCAGTGCTTTTAGCGGGAGGGCCTTATACCAGTACTTC.

CDR3 in DNA: TGTGCCAGTCGCGACTTACGTCTGGAGACCCAGTACTTC. It translates to CASRDLRLETQYF. The gene calls are TRBV19 and TRBJ2-5; no clear D gene. V shed 8 bases and J shed 5 bases, with 15 bases lying between them. In germline, CDR1 is LNHDA, CDR2 SQIVND (reference sequence). There are 13 residues in the CDR3.

This clonotype was counted a few times. The chain recombines TRBV30 with TRBJ2-1, with a possible D match to TRBD2 (7 bases). Germline CDR1 and CDR2: GTSNPN and SVGIG (reference sequence). The CDR3 covers 14 residues. The V gene lost 2 bases and the J gene lost 10 bases, with 18 bases spanning the gap. The CDR3 coding sequence is TGTGCCTGGAGTATGGGGGGGGGGCAACACGAGCAGTTCTTC. Translating it yields CAWSMGGGQHEQFF.

The rearrangement links TRBV2 to TRBJ2-6; no clear D gene. The CDR3 consists of 16 residues. Between the trimmed V and J ends, which lost 1 base and 1 base, there was a span of 8 bases. Germline CDR1 is SNHLY and CDR2 is FYNNEI. Here the CDR3 reads CASSEDRASGANVLTF. DNA of the CDR3: TGTGCCAGCAGTGAAGACCGTGCGTCTGGGGCCAACGTCCTGACTTTC.